Below, 22 T cell receptor beta chains from the same sample are listed, as sequenced in a study of blood T cell repertoires in COVID-19. Measured with immunoSEQ multiplex PCR; TCRdb has only the in-frame clones, and not every one. The data contain 140,000 or so clones, 80% of them singletons. Specimen: peripheral blood. The receptor source for this set is a woman between 45 and 60 years old with acute or convalescent COVID-19.

The J gene is TRBJ1-2, the V gene TRBV7-3, with D possibly matching TRBD1 (5 bases). Per the germline V gene, CDR1 is SGHTA and CDR2 is FQGTGA. The CDR3 is 13 residues long. V was shortened by 2 bases and J by 6 bases, with 10 bases between the two germline ends. As DNA, the CDR3 is TGTGCCAGCAGCTTAGGGTCGGGGGATGGCTACACCTTC. This sequence encodes CASSLGSGDGYTF.

The chain links TRBV13 to TRBJ1-1; the D gene is possibly TRBD1 (5 bases). The CDR3 consists of 14 residues. Germline loops: CDR1 PRHDT, CDR2 FYEKMQ (reference sequence). V was trimmed by 5 bases and J by 5 bases, leaving 15 bases between them. The CDR3 spells CASSLGGGRTEAFF. CDR3 bases: TGTGCCAGCAGCCTCGGCGGGGGTCGGACTGAAGCTTTCTTT. Complete variable domain (other parts from reference TRBV13 and TRBJ1-1): AAGVIQSPRHLIKEKRETATLKCYPIPRHDTVYWYQQGPGQDPQFLISFYEKMQSDKGSIPDRFSAQQFSDYHSELNMSSLELGDSALYFCASSLGGGRTEAFFGQGTRLTVV.

The chain has TRBV3-1 (or the pseudogene TRBV3-2) and TRBJ2-3; 14 bases line up with TRBD2. CDR3 length: 18 residues. Unmatched junction bases numbered 5, after V lost 3 bases and J lost 0 bases. CDR1 and CDR2 (germline): LGHDT, YNNKEL (reference sequence). The DNA for the CDR3 is TGTGCCAGCAGCCAGGGACTAGCGGGGGCCTCGAGCACAGATACGCAGTATTTT. Residues: CASSQGLAGASSTDTQYF.

The J gene is TRBJ1-1, the V gene TRBV29-1, with D possibly being TRBD1 (6 bases). This CDR3 comprises 13 residues. Germline CDR1 reads SQVTM; CDR2 reads ANQGSEA. V was shortened by 5 bases and J by 2 bases, with 12 bases between the two germline ends. The CDR3 here is CSVLAQGNTEAFF. The CDR3 coding sequence is TGCAGCGTTTTGGCACAGGGAAACACTGAAGCTTTCTTT.

The chain carries TRBV20-1 and TRBJ2-1, with 10 nucleotides matching TRBD2. CDR3 size: 16 residues. V trimming: 3 bases; J trimming: 10 bases; junction bases outside the gene matches: 15. Per the germline V gene, CDR1 is DFQATT and CDR2 is SNEGSKA (reference sequence). The CDR3 DNA is TGCAGTGCTAGTGCCAGCGGGGGGGTTGGTGGTAAAGAGCAGTTCTTC. Translated, it gives CSASASGGVGGKEQFF.

The chain uses TRBV3-1 (or the pseudogene TRBV3-2) and TRBJ1-6; D is possibly TRBD1 (5 bases). Per the germline V gene, CDR1 is LGHDT and CDR2 is YNNKEL (reference sequence). CDR3 length: 15 amino acids. Trimming took off 4 bases at V and 7 bases at J, with 14 bases between the two ends. The DNA for the CDR3 is TGTGCCAGCAGCCTGTCTGGGGGAGGAAATTCACCCCTCCACTTT. It encodes CASSLSGGGNSPLHF.

This clone was detected only once. This chain links TRBV4-3 with TRBJ1-2; D call uncertain. The CDR3 is made up of 12 amino acids. In germline, CDR1 is LGHNA, CDR2 YSLEER. V was trimmed by 4 bases and J by 8 bases, leaving 11 bases between them. This CDR3 is CASSRAGYGYTF. The CDR3 DNA follows: TGCGCCAGCAGCCGAGCGGGGTACGGCTACACCTTC.

This chain links TRBV2 with TRBJ1-4, with TRBD1 as a possible D gene (5 bases). Germline V gene data show CDR1 as SNHLY and CDR2 as FYNNEI. With 6 bases removed from V and 8 bases from J, the gap between germline ends came to 16 bases. The CDR3 is 14 residues long. The CDR3: CASSPGTVQEKLFF. As DNA, the CDR3 is TGTGCCAGCAGCCCAGGGACTGTTCAAGAAAAACTGTTTTTT.

V usage is TRBV6-5 and J usage is TRBJ1-4; 10 positions match TRBD1. There are 15 residues in the CDR3. J gave up 7 bases and V 8 bases, and 10 bases lay outside the gene matches. The germline CDR1 and CDR2 sequences are MNHEY and SVGAGI. As DNA, the CDR3 is TGTGCCAGCGGGACCGGGACAGGGGTATTTGAAAAACTGTTTTTT. Translated, it gives CASGTGTGVFEKLFF.

The chain couples TRBV3-1 (or the pseudogene TRBV3-2) to TRBJ2-1; 14 bases are shared with TRBD2. Germline V CDR1 and CDR2: LGHDT, YNNKEL (reference sequence). The ends lost 2 bases at V and 0 bases at J; junction bases unmatched: 9. The CDR3 loop spans 20 amino acids. CDR3 in amino acids: CASSQTPGLAGENSYNEQFF. CDR3 coding DNA: TGTGCCAGCAGCCAAACCCCGGGACTAGCGGGGGAGAACTCCTACAATGAGCAGTTCTTC.

This clone showed up just once. In the same sample, other DNA sequences code for this CDR3. This chain links TRBV2 with TRBJ2-7, with D hard to call. CDR3 size: 13 residues. The V and J ends lost 4 bases and 2 bases respectively, with 9 bases between them. Germline V gene lookup returns CDR1 SNHLY and CDR2 FYNNEI. The CDR3 loop is CASSGQAPYEQYF. In DNA form, the CDR3 reads TGTGCCAGCAGTGGTCAGGCCCCCTACGAGCAGTACTTC. Full variable domain (outside the CDR3, taken from reference TRBV2 and TRBJ2-7): EPEVTQTPSHQVTQMGQEVILRCVPISNHLYFYWYRQILGQKVEFLVSFYNNEISEKSEIFDDQFSVERPDGSNFTLKIRSTKLEDSAMYFCASSGQAPYEQYFGPGTRLTVT.

The CDR3 DNA is TGTGCCAGCAGCCTCGGCCGGGGCACCGGGGAGCTGTTTTTT. Its translation is CASSLGRGTGELFF. This chain joins TRBV3-1 (or the pseudogene TRBV3-2) and TRBJ2-2; a possible D gene is TRBD2 (5 bases). Germline loops: CDR1 LGHDT, CDR2 YNNKEL (reference sequence). Trimming took off 4 bases at V and 4 bases at J, with 10 bases between the two ends. The CDR3 is 14 residues long.

The rearrangement links TRBV2 to TRBJ2-7; D is ambiguous. CDR1 SNHLY and CDR2 FYNNEI come from the germline V gene. V lost 6 bases and J 3 bases, leaving 9 bases between the germline ends. This CDR3 contains 12 residues. The CDR3 here is CASSGEYYEQYF. Written as DNA, the CDR3 is TGTGCCAGCAGCGGAGAATACTACGAGCAGTACTTC.

The J gene is TRBJ2-3, the V gene TRBV6-5; 8 bases map to TRBD2. The junction had 4 bases not matched to a gene; V was cut back by 9 bases and J by 2 bases. Germline V CDR1 and CDR2: MNHEY, SVGAGI. The CDR3 is made up of 13 amino acids. The chain's CDR3 is CARGLGSTDTQYF. The CDR3 nucleotides read TGTGCCAGGGGACTAGGGTCCACAGATACGCAGTATTTT.

V gene TRBV7-8 combines with J gene TRBJ2-1; no reliable D call. This CDR3 spans 13 amino acids. Per the germline V gene, CDR1 is SGHVS and CDR2 is FQNEAQ. V dropped 8 bases and J dropped 3 bases, with 11 bases sitting between them. The CDR3 is CASALSIYNEQFF. DNA for the CDR3: TGTGCCAGCGCCCTGAGTATCTACAATGAGCAGTTCTTC.

This clone was counted only a few times. The V and J genes are TRBV5-8 and TRBJ1-5, with D hard to call. V was cut by 1 base and J by 6 bases, with 5 bases left in between. Germline V gives CDR1 SGHTS, CDR2 YDEGEE. The CDR3 covers 12 residues. The CDR3 bases are TGTGCCAGCAGCTTGTCTAGTCAGCCCCAGCATTTT. Translating it yields CASSLSSQPQHF. Full variable domain (remainder filled in from reference TRBV5-8 and TRBJ1-5): EAGVTQSPTHLIKTRGQQATLRCSPISGHTSVYWYQQALGLGLQFLLWYDEGEERNRGNFPPRFSGRQFPNYSSELNVNALELEDSALYLCASSLSSQPQHFGDGTRLSIL.

This chain links TRBV27 with TRBJ1-6; the D is unclear. Germline CDR1 and CDR2: MNHEY and SMNVEV (reference sequence). The length of the CDR3 is 15 residues. Trimming shortened V by 5 bases and J by 10 bases, and 18 bases separated the two germline ends. The CDR3 DNA follows: TGTGCCAGCAGTGGCGAATCGGGAAATCGGTCACCCCTCCACTTT. It specifies CASSGESGNRSPLHF.

The chain links TRBV19 to TRBJ2-1; 10 bases are a match to TRBD2. The germline V gene encodes CDR1 LNHDA and CDR2 SQIVND (reference sequence). The V gene end was trimmed by 3 bases and the J gene end by 15 bases; junction bases not matched to a gene: 5. This CDR3 comprises 12 residues. The CDR3 sequence is CASSMGSGGSFF. CDR3 nucleotides: TGTGCCAGTAGTATGGGTAGCGGGGGGTCGTTCTTC.

This sequence joins TRBV5-1 and TRBJ2-1; 10 positions match TRBD2. The CDR3 consists of 14 residues. Trimming cost V 2 bases and J 5 bases; bases outside gene matches: 1. Germline values: CDR1 SGHRS, CDR2 YFSETQ. The DNA of the CDR3 is TGCGCCAGCAGCTTAGGGACTAGCGACAATGAGCAGTTCTTC. Translating it yields CASSLGTSDNEQFF.

The rearrangement links TRBV5-1 to TRBJ2-5; D perhaps matches TRBD1 (7 bases). The V gene lost 7 bases and the J gene lost 5 bases, with 18 bases spanning the gap. CDR3 length: 14 residues. The V gene's germline CDR1 is SGHRS and CDR2 YFSETQ. For the CDR3, the DNA is TGCGCCAGCCAGGGGGGCGCTCAGGGGGAGACCCAGTACTTC. Translation: CASQGGAQGETQYF.

This CDR3 is CASRIGGGSQPQHF. The CDR3 coding sequence is TGTGCCAGCAGAATAGGGGGAGGGAGCCAGCCCCAGCATTTT. The rearrangement links TRBV28 to TRBJ1-5, with D possibly matching TRBD1 (6 bases). The ends were cut back, 6 bases at V and 7 bases at J, with 16 bases in the middle. The CDR3 is made up of 14 amino acids. Germline V lookup: CDR1 MDHEN, CDR2 SYDVKM.

This clone was seen just once. This chain uses TRBV28 with TRBJ2-1, with D hard to call. This CDR3 is built from 12 residues. Germline V gene sequence: CDR1 MDHEN, CDR2 SYDVKM. The V end was cut by 4 bases, the J end by 8 bases, with 9 bases between. Here the CDR3 DNA reads TGTGCCAGCAGTTCCCTGGGCCATGAGCAGTTCTTC. Protein sequence: CASSSLGHEQFF.